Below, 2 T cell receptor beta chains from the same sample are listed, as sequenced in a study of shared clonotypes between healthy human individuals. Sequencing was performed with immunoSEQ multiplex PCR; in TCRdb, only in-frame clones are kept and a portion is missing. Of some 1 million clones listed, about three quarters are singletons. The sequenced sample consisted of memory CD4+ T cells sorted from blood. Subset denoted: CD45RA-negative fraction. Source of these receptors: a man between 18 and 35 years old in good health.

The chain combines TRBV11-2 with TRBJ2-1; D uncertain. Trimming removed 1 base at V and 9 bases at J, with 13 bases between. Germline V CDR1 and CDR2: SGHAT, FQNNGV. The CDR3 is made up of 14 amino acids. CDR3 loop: CASSLALLGFEQFF. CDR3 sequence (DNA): TGTGCCAGCAGCTTAGCTCTCCTGGGGTTTGAGCAGTTCTTC.

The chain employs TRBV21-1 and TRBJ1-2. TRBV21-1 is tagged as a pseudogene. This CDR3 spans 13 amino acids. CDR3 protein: CASTDMVNYGYTF. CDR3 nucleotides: TGTGCCAGCACCGATATGGTGAACTATGGCTACACCTTC.